This T cell receptor (beta chain) stems from a study of shared clonotypes between healthy human individuals. The assay was immunoSEQ multiplex PCR, and TCRdb's table has in-frame clones only and misses some. This sample yields about 680,000 clones, of which around three quarters are seen a single time; roughly 1.9% belongs to the top ten. Study-wide results and limits: A few donors had roughly 5% of their naive CD4 clonotypes in common.

This clone was seen only a few times. Its antigen is unidentified. The CDR3 sequence is 15 residues long. Germline loops: CDR1 KGHSH, CDR2 LQKENI. V shed 3 bases and J shed 0 bases, with 8 bases lying between them. The sequenced sample was memory CD4+ T cells sorted from blood. The subset is: CD45RA-negative fraction. This chain uses TRBV18 with TRBJ2-2; weak D call: TRBD1 (5 bases). The TCR originated in a woman younger than 45 in good health. CDR3 in DNA: TGTGCCAGCTCACCCACGACAGCGAACACCGGGGAGCTGTTTTTT. This codes for CASSPTTANTGELFF.